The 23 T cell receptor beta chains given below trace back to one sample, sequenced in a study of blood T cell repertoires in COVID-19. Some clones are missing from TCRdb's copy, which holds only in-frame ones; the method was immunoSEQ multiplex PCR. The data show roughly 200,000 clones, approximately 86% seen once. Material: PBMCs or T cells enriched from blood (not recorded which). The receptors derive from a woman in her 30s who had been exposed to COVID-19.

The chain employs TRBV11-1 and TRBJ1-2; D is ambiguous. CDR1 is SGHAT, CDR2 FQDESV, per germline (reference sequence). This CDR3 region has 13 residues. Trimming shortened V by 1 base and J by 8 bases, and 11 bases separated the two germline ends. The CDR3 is CASSLEGRGGYTF. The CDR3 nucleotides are TGTGCCAGCAGCTTAGAGGGAAGAGGGGGCTACACCTTC.

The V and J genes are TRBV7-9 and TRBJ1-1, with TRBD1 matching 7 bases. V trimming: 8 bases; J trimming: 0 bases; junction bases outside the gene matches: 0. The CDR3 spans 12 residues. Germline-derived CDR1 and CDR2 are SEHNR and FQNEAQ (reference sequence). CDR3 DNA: TGTGCCAGCGGGACAGTGAACACTGAAGCTTTCTTT. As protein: CASGTVNTEAFF. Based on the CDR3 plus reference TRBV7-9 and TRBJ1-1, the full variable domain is DTGVSQNPRHKITKRGQNVTFRCDPISEHNRLYWYRQTLGQGPEFLTYFQNEAQLEKSRLLSDRFSAERPKGSFSTLEIQRTEQGDSAMYLCASGTVNTEAFFGQGTRLTVV.

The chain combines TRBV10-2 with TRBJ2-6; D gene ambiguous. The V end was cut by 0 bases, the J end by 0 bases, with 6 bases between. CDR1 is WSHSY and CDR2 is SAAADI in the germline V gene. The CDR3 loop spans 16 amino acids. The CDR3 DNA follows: TGCGCCAGCAGTGAGTCGATGGCCTCTGGGGCCAACGTCCTGACTTTC. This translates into CASSESMASGANVLTF.

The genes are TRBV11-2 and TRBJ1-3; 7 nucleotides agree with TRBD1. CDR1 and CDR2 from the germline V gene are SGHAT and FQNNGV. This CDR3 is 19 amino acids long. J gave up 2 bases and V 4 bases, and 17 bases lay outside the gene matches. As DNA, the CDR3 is TGTGCCAGCAGCTCGACAGGGCTGCGAAGTGAGAACCCTGGAAACACCATATATTTT. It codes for CASSSTGLRSENPGNTIYF.

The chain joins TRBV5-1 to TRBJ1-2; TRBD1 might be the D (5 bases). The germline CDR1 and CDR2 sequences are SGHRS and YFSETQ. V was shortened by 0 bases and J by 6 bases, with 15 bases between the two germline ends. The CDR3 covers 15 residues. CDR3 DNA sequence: TGCGCCAGCAGCTTGGAGGGAGGGGTCTCGAATGGCTACACCTTC. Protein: CASSLEGGVSNGYTF.

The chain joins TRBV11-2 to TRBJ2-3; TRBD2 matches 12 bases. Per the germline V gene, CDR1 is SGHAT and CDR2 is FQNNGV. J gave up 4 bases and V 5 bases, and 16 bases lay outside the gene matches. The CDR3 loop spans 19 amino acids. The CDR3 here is CASSQSWASGGAFADTQYF. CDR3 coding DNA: TGTGCCAGCAGCCAAAGTTGGGCTAGCGGGGGGGCTTTCGCAGATACGCAGTATTTT.

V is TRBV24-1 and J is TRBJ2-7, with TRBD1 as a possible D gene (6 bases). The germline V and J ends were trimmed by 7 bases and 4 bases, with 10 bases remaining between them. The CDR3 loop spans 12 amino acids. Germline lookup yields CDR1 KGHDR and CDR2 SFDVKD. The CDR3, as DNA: TGTGCCACCAGACCAAGGGGGTACGAGCAGTACTTC. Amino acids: CATRPRGYEQYF.

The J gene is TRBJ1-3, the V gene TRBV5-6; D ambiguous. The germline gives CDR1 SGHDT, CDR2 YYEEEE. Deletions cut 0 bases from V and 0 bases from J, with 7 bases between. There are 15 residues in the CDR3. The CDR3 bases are TGTGCCAGCAGCTTGGCGGCGGTCTCTGGAAACACCATATATTTT. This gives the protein CASSLAAVSGNTIYF.

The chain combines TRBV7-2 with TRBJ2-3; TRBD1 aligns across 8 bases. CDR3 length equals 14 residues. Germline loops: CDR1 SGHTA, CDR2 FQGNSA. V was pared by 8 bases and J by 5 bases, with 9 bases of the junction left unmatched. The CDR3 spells CASSQGAVRDTQYF. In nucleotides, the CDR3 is TGTGCCAGCTCTCAGGGGGCCGTGAGAGATACGCAGTATTTT.

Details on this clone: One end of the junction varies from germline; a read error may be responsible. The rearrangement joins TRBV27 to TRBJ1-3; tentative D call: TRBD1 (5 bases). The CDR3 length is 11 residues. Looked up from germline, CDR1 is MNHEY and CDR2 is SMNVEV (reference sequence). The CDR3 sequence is CAPHRGGGPLF. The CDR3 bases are TGTGCCCCTCACCGGGGGGGTGGCCCTCTTTTT.

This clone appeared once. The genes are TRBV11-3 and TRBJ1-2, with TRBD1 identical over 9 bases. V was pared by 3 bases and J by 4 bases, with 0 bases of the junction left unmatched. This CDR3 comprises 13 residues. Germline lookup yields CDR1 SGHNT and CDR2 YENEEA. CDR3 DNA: TGTGCCAGCAGCTTGACAGGGGGCTATGGCTACACCTTC. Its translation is CASSLTGGYGYTF.

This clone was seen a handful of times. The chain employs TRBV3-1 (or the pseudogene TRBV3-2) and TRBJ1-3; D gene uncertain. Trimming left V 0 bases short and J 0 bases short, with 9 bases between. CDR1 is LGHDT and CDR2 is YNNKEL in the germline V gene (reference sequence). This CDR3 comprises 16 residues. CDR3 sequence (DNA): TGTGCCAGCAGCCAAGATCTCGGGAGCTCTGGAAACACCATATATTTT. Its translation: CASSQDLGSSGNTIYF.

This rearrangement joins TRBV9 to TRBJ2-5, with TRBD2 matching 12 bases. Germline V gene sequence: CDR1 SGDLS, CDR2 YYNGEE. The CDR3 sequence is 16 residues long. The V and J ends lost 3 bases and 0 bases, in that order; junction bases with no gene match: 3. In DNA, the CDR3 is TGTGCCAGCAGCGCCGCTAGCGGGGGGGACCAAGAGACCCAGTACTTC. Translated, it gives CASSAASGGDQETQYF.

Here the CDR3 reads CASTRNTEAFF. The DNA of the CDR3 is TGTGCCAGTACCCGGAACACTGAAGCTTTCTTT. V and J are TRBV19 and TRBJ1-1; no clear D. V lost 7 bases and J 1 base, leaving 4 bases between the germline ends. Per the germline V gene, CDR1 is LNHDA and CDR2 is SQIVND (reference sequence). This CDR3 is 11 amino acids long.

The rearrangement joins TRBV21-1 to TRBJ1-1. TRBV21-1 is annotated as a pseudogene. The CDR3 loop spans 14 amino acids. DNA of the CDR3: TGTGCCAGCAGCAAAGTGGGGGGTAGGACTGAAGCTTTCTTT. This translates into CASSKVGGRTEAFF.

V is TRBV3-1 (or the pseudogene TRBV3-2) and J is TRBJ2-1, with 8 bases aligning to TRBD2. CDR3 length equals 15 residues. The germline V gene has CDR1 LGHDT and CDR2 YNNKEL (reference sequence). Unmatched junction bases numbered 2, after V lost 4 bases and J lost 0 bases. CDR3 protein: CASSLAGSSYNEQFF. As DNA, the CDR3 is TGTGCCAGCAGCCTAGCGGGGAGCTCCTACAATGAGCAGTTCTTC.

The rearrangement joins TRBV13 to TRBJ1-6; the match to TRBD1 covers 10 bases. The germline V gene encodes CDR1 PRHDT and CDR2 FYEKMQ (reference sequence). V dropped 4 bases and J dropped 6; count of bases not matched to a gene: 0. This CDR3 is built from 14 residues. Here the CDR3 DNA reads TGTGCCAGCAGCTGGACAGGGGGTAATTCACCCCTCCACTTT. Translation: CASSWTGGNSPLHF. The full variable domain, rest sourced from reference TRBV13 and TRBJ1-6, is AAGVIQSPRHLIKEKRETATLKCYPIPRHDTVYWYQQGPGQDPQFLISFYEKMQSDKGSIPDRFSAQQFSDYHSELNMSSLELGDSALYFCASSWTGGNSPLHFGNGTRLTVT.

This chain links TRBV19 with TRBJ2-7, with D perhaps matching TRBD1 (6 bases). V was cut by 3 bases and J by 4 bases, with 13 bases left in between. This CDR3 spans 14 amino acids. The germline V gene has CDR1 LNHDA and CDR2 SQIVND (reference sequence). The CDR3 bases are TGTGCCAGTAGTATGGAAGGCAGGGGTTACGAGCAGTACTTC. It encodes CASSMEGRGYEQYF.

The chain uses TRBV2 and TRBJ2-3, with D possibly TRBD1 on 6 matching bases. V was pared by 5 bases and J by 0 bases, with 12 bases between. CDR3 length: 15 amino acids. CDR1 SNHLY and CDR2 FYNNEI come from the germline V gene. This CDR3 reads CASSSTGFSTDTQYF. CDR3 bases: TGTGCCAGCAGTTCCACAGGGTTTAGCACAGATACGCAGTATTTT.

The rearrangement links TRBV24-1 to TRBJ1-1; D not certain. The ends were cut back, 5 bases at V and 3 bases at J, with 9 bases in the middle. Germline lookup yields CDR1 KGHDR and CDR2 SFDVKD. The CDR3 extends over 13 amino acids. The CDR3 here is CATSVEGYTEAFF. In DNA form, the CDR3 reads TGTGCCACCAGTGTGGAGGGCTACACTGAAGCTTTCTTT.

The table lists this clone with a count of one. DNA for the CDR3: TGTGCCAGCAGCCTAGGGGCTAGCGGAGTCACAGATACGCAGTATTTT. Translation gives CASSLGASGVTDTQYF. This chain uses TRBV7-6 with TRBJ2-3; 7 nucleotides match TRBD2. The CDR3 is 16 residues long. The V and J ends lost 5 bases and 2 bases, in that order; junction bases with no gene match: 10. Per germline, CDR1 SGHVS and CDR2 FNYEAQ.

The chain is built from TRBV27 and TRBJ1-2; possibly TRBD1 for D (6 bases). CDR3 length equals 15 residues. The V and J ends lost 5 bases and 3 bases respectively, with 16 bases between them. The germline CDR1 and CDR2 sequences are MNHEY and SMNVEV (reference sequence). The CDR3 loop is CASSVRLGGHYGYTF. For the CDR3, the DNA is TGTGCCAGCAGTGTACGCTTAGGGGGTCACTATGGCTACACCTTC.

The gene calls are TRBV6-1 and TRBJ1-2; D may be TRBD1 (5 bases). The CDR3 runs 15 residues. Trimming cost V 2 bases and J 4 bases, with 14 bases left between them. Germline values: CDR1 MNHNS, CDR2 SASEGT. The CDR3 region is CASSEMVGLGYGYTF. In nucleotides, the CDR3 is TGTGCCAGCAGTGAAATGGTGGGGCTCGGCTATGGCTACACCTTC.